Included here is one TCR beta chain sequence, with context. The antigen is undetermined. This record belongs to a study of T cell responses to AZD1222 COVID-19 vaccine. Study results and limitations: The repertoires were collected only after the peak T cell response. Spike-wide vaccine-associated CD4 TCRs dominated at 160-218 and 743-854. Clonal diversity was possibly underestimated, and white British individuals and females predominated among donors.

The protocol was immunoSEQ multiplex PCR, while the TCRdb copy is restricted to in-frame clones and leaves out a portion. Of 130,000 to 150,000 clones in the sample, about 93% are singletons; the top ten hold approximately 3%. CDR1 SGHDT and CDR2 YYEEEE come from the germline V gene. V gave up 2 bases and J gave up 6 bases; unmatched junction bases: 7. The CDR3 is 14 amino acids. The rearrangement links TRBV5-6 to TRBJ2-7, with 8 nucleotides matching TRBD1. This material consisted of peripheral blood, taken on day 0 of MenACWY control vaccination. The clonotype was recovered from an adult in good health. CDR3 in amino acids: CASSFRDRISEQYF. CDR3 sequence (DNA): TGTGCCAGCAGCTTCCGGGACAGGATTTCCGAGCAGTACTTC.